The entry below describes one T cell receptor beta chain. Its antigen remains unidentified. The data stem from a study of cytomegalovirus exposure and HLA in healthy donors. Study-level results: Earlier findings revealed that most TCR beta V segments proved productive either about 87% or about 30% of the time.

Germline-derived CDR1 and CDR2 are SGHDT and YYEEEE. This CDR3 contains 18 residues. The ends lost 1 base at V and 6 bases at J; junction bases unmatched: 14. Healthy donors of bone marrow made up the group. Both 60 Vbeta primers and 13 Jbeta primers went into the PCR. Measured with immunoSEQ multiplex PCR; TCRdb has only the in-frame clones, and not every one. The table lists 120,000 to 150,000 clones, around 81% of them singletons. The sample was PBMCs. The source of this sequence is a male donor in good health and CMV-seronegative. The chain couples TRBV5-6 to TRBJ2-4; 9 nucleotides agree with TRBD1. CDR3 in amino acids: CASSLSVSGQGPRNIQYF. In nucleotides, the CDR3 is TGTGCCAGCAGCTTGAGTGTTAGTGGACAGGGGCCTAGAAACATTCAGTACTTC.